These T cell receptor beta chains were read from a single sample in a study of T cell responses to AZD1222 COVID-19 vaccine. The method was immunoSEQ multiplex PCR; TCRdb's version includes in-frame clones alone and lacks a portion of them. The sample contains fewer than 200,000 clones, around 89% of which appear only once. Sequencing was performed on peripheral blood, taken on day 0 of AZD1222 vaccination. The receptors shown here come from an adult in good health. Both conserved end residues are part of each CDR3. D genes are given only for firm matches. Where a row states a size, it is once, few, many or the class of an expanded clone; other rows omit it.

abundance	v_gene	d_gene	j_gene	CDR3nt	CDR3aa
NA	TRBV9	NA	TRBJ1-1	TGTGCCAGCAGCGTAGACGCAACTGAAACTGAAGCTTTCTTT	CASSVDATETEAFF
once	TRBV28	TRBD1	TRBJ1-2	TGTGCCAGCAGTCCGACAGGGCCTCAGCGTAGCGGCTACACCTTC	CASSPTGPQRSGYTF
NA	TRBV5-1	TRBD2	TRBJ2-1	TGCGCCAGCAGCTTGGGACTAGCCAACAGCGGGAGTTGGGGCAATGAGCAGTTCTTC	CASSLGLANSGSWGNEQFF
NA	TRBV6-2/TRBV6-3	NA	TRBJ1-2	TGTGCCAGCAGCCCTCGGGCCCAGCAGGGAGTAGGCTATGGCTACACCTTC	CASSPRAQQGVGYGYTF
NA	TRBV27	TRBD1	TRBJ2-7	TGTGCCAGCAGCCGACAGGGATCCTACGAGCAGTACTTC	CASSRQGSYEQYF
NA	TRBV19	TRBD2	TRBJ2-1	TGTGCCAGTAGTATTTCCACCGGCGGGACTAGCGGTTACAATGAGCAGTTCTTC	CASSISTGGTSGYNEQFF
few	TRBV7-8	NA	TRBJ1-5	TGTGCCAGCAGCCCTACGCCGAATCAGCCCCAGCATTTT	CASSPTPNQPQHF
NA	TRBV7-2	NA	TRBJ2-1	TGTGCCAGCAGCTCTTATCCGACAGGTTCCTTTGGGGGCAATGAGCAGTTCTTC	CASSSYPTGSFGGNEQFF
NA	TRBV10-3	NA	TRBJ1-5	TGTGCCATCAGTGAGTCGGGGGTAATGAGCAATCAGCCCCAGCATTTT	CAISESGVMSNQPQHF
NA	TRBV7-6	NA	TRBJ1-6	TGTGCCAGCAGCCGCGGGACGGCTCCGAATTCACCCCTCCACTTT	CASSRGTAPNSPLHF
NA	TRBV6-4	TRBD1	TRBJ1-2	TGTGCCAGCTGGGGACAGCGCTCATACTATGGCTACACCTTC	CASWGQRSYYGYTF
NA	TRBV10-3	NA	TRBJ1-4	TGTGCCATCAGTAGGACAGACAATGAAAAACTGTTTTTT	CAISRTDNEKLFF
NA	TRBV28	NA	TRBJ1-6	TGTGCCAGCAGTTTGGAGGAGCTCTTTAATTCACCCCTCCACTTT	CASSLEELFNSPLHF
NA	TRBV5-1	TRBD1	TRBJ1-5	TGCGCCAGCAGCCCGGGACAGGGGAGCAATCAGCCCCAGCATTTT	CASSPGQGSNQPQHF
NA	TRBV28	TRBD1	TRBJ1-6	TGTGCCAGCTCCCCCCCGGGACAGGGAGGTTCACCCCTCCACTTT	CASSPPGQGGSPLHF
NA	TRBV18	TRBD1	TRBJ2-3	TGTGCCAGCTCACCACCGGGACAGGACAAGGGCTATTCTTTT	CASSPPGQDKGYSF
NA	TRBV10-3	NA	TRBJ1-2	TGTGCCATCAGTGATTTTCCCCCCCCTGAGGGGCCGACCTGCTACACCTTC	CAISDFPPPEGPTCYTF
NA	TRBV6-2/TRBV6-3	NA	TRBJ2-4	TGTGCCAGCAGTTACTCTTCCGGGAAAAACATTCAGTACTTC	CASSYSSGKNIQYF
few	TRBV7-2	NA	TRBJ1-1	TGTGCCAGCAGCTTATGGGTGGGACCACTGGAAGCTTTCTTT	CASSLWVGPLEAFF
NA	TRBV4-3	NA	TRBJ2-5	TGCGCCAGCAGCCAAGATGGCGGGGGCGTCGGAGAGACCCAGTACTTC	CASSQDGGGVGETQYF
NA	TRBV24-1	TRBD2	TRBJ2-7	TGTGCCACCAGTGCAGCTAGCGGGAGCTACGAGCAGTACTTC	CATSAASGSYEQYF
NA	TRBV5-4	TRBD1	TRBJ1-4	TGTGCCAGCAGCCTCACAGGGGTAGGAAAACTGTTTTTT	CASSLTGVGKLFF
NA	TRBV27	NA	TRBJ1-4	TGTGCCAGCAGGGAATTTACAGGGCGGAGTAATGAAAAACTGTTTTTT	CASREFTGRSNEKLFF
NA	TRBV7-3	NA	TRBJ1-1	TGTGCCAGCAGCCAAGACTACATGAACACTGAAGCTTTCTTT	CASSQDYMNTEAFF
NA	TRBV18	TRBD1	TRBJ1-2	TGTGCCAGCTCGATCAAACAGGGGACCACTAACTATGGCTACACCTTC	CASSIKQGTTNYGYTF
few	TRBV5-6	NA	TRBJ1-4	TGTGCCAGCAGCTTAATCTTGGGGGATGAAAAACTGTTTTTT	CASSLILGDEKLFF
NA	TRBV11-3	NA	TRBJ1-2	TGTGCCAGCAGCTCAACAGGTTATGGCTACACCTTC	CASSSTGYGYTF
NA	TRBV19	TRBD1	TRBJ1-5	TGTGCCAGTAGGATCGGCCGGACAGGGGGCAATAGGCGCAATCAGCCCCAGCATTTT	CASRIGRTGGNRRNQPQHF
NA	TRBV30	NA	TRBJ1-4	TGTGCCTGGAGTCCGGGGGGTACTAATGAAAAACTGTTTTTT	CAWSPGGTNEKLFF
NA	TRBV5-1	TRBD1	TRBJ1-2	TGCGCCAGCAGCTTGGACAGGGGGTCGGGCTATGGCTACACCTTC	CASSLDRGSGYGYTF
NA	TRBV28	TRBD1	TRBJ2-1	TGTGCCAGCGTATCATCCGGGACAGGGGACAATGAGCAGTTCTTC	CASVSSGTGDNEQFF
NA	TRBV6-5	TRBD1	TRBJ2-5	TGTGCCAGCAGTAAGGGACAGTTTGAAGAGACCCAGTACTTC	CASSKGQFEETQYF
once	TRBV3-1/TRBV3-2	NA	TRBJ1-3	TGTGCCAGCAGCCACCTACCAGGGTTATCTGGAAACACCATATATTTT	CASSHLPGLSGNTIYF
NA	TRBV7-2	NA	TRBJ1-3	TGTGCCAGCAGCTTAGGGGCAACTGGAAACACCATATATTTT	CASSLGATGNTIYF
NA	TRBV3-1/TRBV3-2	NA	TRBJ2-1	TGTGCCAGCAGCTCGAACAATGAGCAGTTCTTC	CASSSNNEQFF
NA	TRBV20-1	NA	TRBJ2-3	TGCAGTGCTAGTAGAGGAACAGATACGCAGTATTTT	CSASRGTDTQYF
NA	TRBV5-1	TRBD1	TRBJ2-5	TGCGCCAGCAGCGGCGGGACAGGGTCCCAAGAGACCCAGTACTTC	CASSGGTGSQETQYF
NA	TRBV27	NA	TRBJ1-6	TGTGCCAGCAGTTTAGGGCCAGGGCCAAATTCACCCCTCCACTTT	CASSLGPGPNSPLHF
NA	TRBV6-6	NA	TRBJ2-2	TGTGCCAGCAGTCGAGTTTTACAGGTCAACACCGGGGAGCTGTTTTTT	CASSRVLQVNTGELFF
once	TRBV3-1/TRBV3-2	NA	TRBJ2-7	TGTGCCAGCAGTAAGGAAGGGGCGGCCTACGAGCAGTACTTC	CASSKEGAAYEQYF
NA	TRBV27	NA	TRBJ2-7	TGTGCCAGCAGCCCGAACATAAGGGTCGAGCAGTACTTC	CASSPNIRVEQYF
NA	TRBV5-1	TRBD1	TRBJ1-2	TGCGCCAGCAGCTTGGAAGGCAGGGGGCAGAATGGCTACACCTTC	CASSLEGRGQNGYTF
NA	TRBV19	TRBD1	TRBJ2-1	TGTGCCAGTTCTGACAGGGGTGTCGATGAGCAGTTCTTC	CASSDRGVDEQFF
NA	TRBV9	NA	TRBJ1-5	TGTGCCAGCAGCGTAGCTACAGGGAACAATCAGCCCCAGCATTTT	CASSVATGNNQPQHF
NA	TRBV2	NA	TRBJ2-7	TGTGCCAGCAGTGTATTATACGAGCAGTACTTC	CASSVLYEQYF
NA	TRBV30	NA	TRBJ1-3	TGTGCCTGGAGTACGGGGCAAGGAAACACCATATATTTT	CAWSTGQGNTIYF